The 17 T cell receptor beta chains listed next were all sequenced from one sample in a study of blood T cell repertoires in COVID-19. Sequencing was performed with immunoSEQ multiplex PCR; in TCRdb, only in-frame clones are kept and a portion is missing. Of some 170,000 clones listed, about 90% were seen once; the top ten hold around 1.3%. Sequencing used PBMCs or T cells enriched from blood (not recorded which). Receptors originate from a human donor with acute COVID-19. The donor label of this sample is uncertain.

V usage is TRBV19 and J usage is TRBJ1-3, with D possibly TRBD1 on 5 matching bases. This CDR3 has 15 residues. V was shortened by 3 bases and J by 0 bases, with 9 bases between the two germline ends. CDR1 and CDR2 (germline): LNHDA, SQIVND (reference sequence). CDR3 DNA sequence: TGTGCCAGTAGTATTGGACAAACCTCTGGAAACACCATATATTTT. Translating gives CASSIGQTSGNTIYF.

V and J are TRBV2 and TRBJ2-7; TRBD2 matches 13 bases. CDR1 and CDR2 from the germline V gene are SNHLY and FYNNEI. V gave up 7 bases and J gave up 1 base; unmatched junction bases: 7. The CDR3 is 16 amino acids. The CDR3 nucleotides are TGTGCCAGCAAACGGACTAGCGGGGGCGCATCCTACGAGCAGTACTTC. It is translated as CASKRTSGGASYEQYF.

The CDR3 coding sequence is TGTGCCAGCAGCTTATCCGGCGGGGGGGCCCTCGGCGAGCAGTTCTTC. Its translation is CASSLSGGGALGEQFF. This chain uses TRBV11-2 with TRBJ2-1; 9 bases line up with TRBD2. V lost 2 bases to trimming and J lost 10 bases; unmatched junction nucleotides: 12. Per germline, CDR1 SGHAT and CDR2 FQNNGV. This CDR3 is built from 16 residues.

Concerning this clone itself: A clone one base away is much larger, so this may be a read error. The identical CDR3 is also encoded by other nucleotide sequences in the sample. The rearrangement links TRBV6-2 or TRBV6-3 to TRBJ1-6; unclear D gene. Germline V gene sequence: CDR1 MNHEY, CDR2 SVGEGT. Trimming stripped 2 bases from V and 5 bases from J, with 13 bases between. This CDR3 is built from 16 residues. The CDR3 loop reads CASSYGRLADNSPLHF. The CDR3 coding sequence is TGTGCCAGCAGTTACGGTCGCTTGGCAGATAATTCACCCCTCCACTTT.

The chain links TRBV28 to TRBJ1-1, with TRBD1 matching 7 bases. Losses at the gene ends were 6 bases for V and 5 bases for J; bases not matched to a gene: 9. The V gene's germline CDR1 is MDHEN and CDR2 SYDVKM. The CDR3 has 14 residues. The CDR3 DNA follows: TGTGCCAGCAGGCAAAGACAGGGCGGGACTGAAGCTTTCTTT. It specifies CASRQRQGGTEAFF.

This clone was detected only once. The chain is built from TRBV30 and TRBJ2-5; 8 bases fit TRBD2. The CDR3 extends over 15 amino acids. Germline CDR1 reads GTSNPN; CDR2 reads SVGIG (reference sequence). Germline trimming cut 4 bases from V and 1 base from J; bases unmatched to any gene: 8. CDR3 in DNA: TGTGCCTGGAAACTCAGCGGGGGCCCCCAAGAGACCCAGTACTTC. Encoded protein: CAWKLSGGPQETQYF.

V usage is TRBV5-1 and J usage is TRBJ1-4; 7 positions agree with TRBD1. This CDR3 is 14 amino acids long. CDR1 and CDR2 (germline): SGHRS, YFSETQ. V gave up 4 bases and J gave up 3 bases; unmatched junction bases: 3. In DNA form, the CDR3 reads TGCGCCAGCAGCCCGGGACAGTCTAATGAAAAACTGTTTTTT. Protein sequence: CASSPGQSNEKLFF.

The CDR3 is CASTGGPIQYF. The CDR3 DNA sequence: TGTGCCAGTACGGGTGGCCCCATTCAGTACTTC. The V and J genes are TRBV19 and TRBJ2-4, with D unclear. Germline V CDR1 and CDR2: LNHDA, SQIVND (reference sequence). CDR3 size: 11 residues. The V gene lost 7 bases and the J gene lost 9 bases, with 10 bases spanning the gap.

The table lists this clone with a few counts. The gene calls are TRBV5-1 and TRBJ1-1; TRBD1 is a possible D gene (5 bases). Germline CDR1 is SGHRS and CDR2 is YFSETQ. V dropped 0 bases and J dropped 1 base, with 10 bases sitting between them. This CDR3 region has 15 residues. The CDR3 is CASSLVFQGNTEAFF. The CDR3 DNA reads as TGCGCCAGCAGCTTGGTGTTCCAGGGGAACACTGAAGCTTTCTTT.

This clone was seen only a few times. V usage is TRBV6-5 and J usage is TRBJ1-5; D unclear. CDR3 size: 15 residues. CDR1 and CDR2 from the germline V gene are MNHEY and SVGAGI. The V end was cut by 2 bases, the J end by 3 bases, with 11 bases between. CDR3 region: CASSYSGGPNQPQHF. CDR3 nucleotides: TGTGCCAGCAGTTACAGCGGCGGTCCCAATCAGCCCCAGCATTTT.

This clone was seen a single time. The chain joins TRBV29-1 to TRBJ2-3; weak D call: TRBD2 (7 bases). Germline assignment: CDR1 SQVTM and CDR2 ANQGSEA. This CDR3 has 13 residues. The ends were cut back, 4 bases at V and 5 bases at J, with 13 bases in the middle. Written as DNA, the CDR3 is TGCAGCGTTGTAACGGGGGGCAGAGATACGCAGTATTTT. It yields the protein CSVVTGGRDTQYF.

This rearrangement joins TRBV10-1 to TRBJ2-5, with a weak D call TRBD2 (7 bases). V was shortened by 8 bases and J by 5 bases, with 21 bases between the two germline ends. Germline V gives CDR1 WNHNN, CDR2 SYGVQD (reference sequence). The CDR3 extends over 15 amino acids. DNA of the CDR3: TGCGCCAGCCCGTTCTTCCGGGGGGCCGGTGAGACCCAGTACTTC. This encodes CASPFFRGAGETQYF.

The chain uses TRBV4-1 and TRBJ1-3; 7 positions match TRBD1. The germline V gene has CDR1 MGHRA and CDR2 YSYEKL. The CDR3 sequence is 17 residues long. V lost 4 bases to trimming and J lost 5 bases; unmatched junction nucleotides: 14. The CDR3: CASSRLFAGTERNTIYF. CDR3 nucleotides: TGCGCCAGCAGCCGCCTTTTTGCCGGGACAGAACGAAACACCATATATTTT.

The V and J genes are TRBV30 and TRBJ1-2; D uncertain. Germline assignment: CDR1 GTSNPN and CDR2 SVGIG (reference sequence). The V end lost 4 bases, the J end lost 6 bases, and 18 bases lay between the germline ends. This CDR3 is built from 14 residues. The CDR3: CAWMFKRETDGYTF. The CDR3 DNA is TGTGCCTGGATGTTCAAAAGGGAGACGGATGGCTACACCTTC.

This sequence joins TRBV9 and TRBJ2-3, with 13 nucleotides matching TRBD2. V was pared by 4 bases and J by 6 bases, with 5 bases of the junction left unmatched. Germline CDR1 is SGDLS and CDR2 is YYNGEE. The CDR3 is 15 amino acids. Written as DNA, the CDR3 is TGTGCCAGCAGCCGGACTAGCGGGGGTGGGGATACGCAGTATTTT. Protein sequence: CASSRTSGGGDTQYF. Full variable domain (remainder filled in from reference TRBV9 and TRBJ2-3): DSGVTQTPKHLITATGQRVTLRCSPRSGDLSVYWYQQSLDQGLQFLIQYYNGEERAKGNILERFSAQQFPDLHSELNLSSLELGDSALYFCASSRTSGGGDTQYFGPGTRLTVL.

The CDR3 DNA reads TGCAGCGTTGTCCGAGACAGGGACCCTAACTATGGCTACACCTTC. Translation gives CSVVRDRDPNYGYTF. The V gene is TRBV29-1, the J gene TRBJ1-2, with 7 positions matching TRBD1. The CDR3 has 15 residues. V was clipped by 4 bases and J by 0 bases; unmatched bases: 8. Germline V gene lookup returns CDR1 SQVTM and CDR2 ANQGSEA.

V is TRBV19 and J is TRBJ2-1; TRBD2 agrees at 13 bases. CDR3 length: 17 amino acids. V trimming: 9 bases; J trimming: 3 bases; junction bases outside the gene matches: 11. Per the germline V gene, CDR1 is LNHDA and CDR2 is SQIVND (reference sequence). CDR3 sequence: CASRTSGGAPGYNEQFF. CDR3 coding DNA: TGTGCCAGCCGAACTAGCGGGGGGGCTCCAGGCTACAATGAGCAGTTCTTC.